The 6 T cell receptor beta chains presented below share a single source sample, sequenced in a study of blood T cell repertoires in COVID-19. Clones were sequenced by immunoSEQ multiplex PCR, and TCRdb holds only the in-frame ones, with some missing. The table records approximately 46,000 clones, around nine tenths of them present only once. Sequenced sample: peripheral blood. These TCRs come from a man aged 60-69 years with active or convalescent COVID-19.

The chain is built from TRBV7-9 and TRBJ2-3; D may be TRBD1 (5 bases). This CDR3 contains 12 residues. Germline lookup yields CDR1 SEHNR and CDR2 FQNEAQ (reference sequence). V lost 6 bases and J 5 bases, leaving 9 bases between the germline ends. Here the CDR3 DNA reads TGTGCCAGCAGGACAGTAGGAGATACGCAGTATTTT. It is translated as CASRTVGDTQYF.

This clone appeared a single time. The V gene is TRBV10-3, the J gene TRBJ1-1; a possible D gene is TRBD1 (6 bases). CDR3 length: 14 amino acids. V was shortened by 2 bases and J by 2 bases, with 9 bases between the two germline ends. From germline, CDR1 is ENHRY and CDR2 SYGVKD. This chain's CDR3 is CAISEQGINTEAFF. The CDR3, as DNA: TGTGCCATCAGTGAGCAGGGGATCAACACTGAAGCTTTCTTT.

This clone was recorded only once. The rearrangement uses TRBV7-8 and TRBJ1-4; TRBD1 matches at 11 bases. V lost 1 base, J lost 4 bases, and 5 bases stayed unmatched. The CDR3 loop spans 17 amino acids. Germline CDR1 and CDR2: SGHVS and FQNEAQ. The CDR3, as DNA: TGTGCCAGCAGCTTAGGGACAGGGGGCGCCGGTAATGAAAAACTGTTTTTT. Translation gives CASSLGTGGAGNEKLFF.

V and J are TRBV5-1 and TRBJ1-2; D unclear. V lost 0 bases, J lost 1 base, and 16 bases lay in between. The CDR3 is 17 amino acids. Germline assignment: CDR1 SGHRS and CDR2 YFSETQ. The CDR3 protein is CASSLAPQTQVNYGYTF. DNA for the CDR3: TGCGCCAGCAGCTTGGCCCCCCAGACACAAGTTAACTATGGCTACACCTTC.

The V and J genes are TRBV5-5 and TRBJ2-3, with 7 bases matching TRBD2. With V trimmed by 4 bases and J by 2 bases, 7 bases remained unmatched. CDR3 size: 15 residues. Germline CDR1 reads SGHKS; CDR2 reads YYEKEE (reference sequence). The CDR3, as DNA: TGTGCCAGCAGCCAAGGACTAGTCGTCACAGATACGCAGTATTTT. Translated: CASSQGLVVTDTQYF. The whole variable domain, filled in from reference TRBV5-5 and TRBJ2-3, reads DAGVTQSPTHLIKTRGQQVTLRCSPISGHKSVSWYQQVLGQGPQFIFQYYEKEERGRGNFPDRFSARQFPNYSSELNVNALLLGDSALYLCASSQGLVVTDTQYFGPGTRLTVL.

Here the CDR3 reads CASSVTQTNEQFF. CDR3 nucleotide sequence: TGTGCCAGCAGCGTTACACAGACCAATGAGCAGTTCTTC. The J gene is TRBJ2-1, the V gene TRBV9; D not resolved. Trimming left V 2 bases short and J 6 bases short, with 9 bases between. The germline V gene has CDR1 SGDLS and CDR2 YYNGEE. CDR3 size: 13 residues.